Listed below are T cell receptor beta chains from one sample, sequenced in a study of blood T cell repertoires in COVID-19. Assay: immunoSEQ multiplex PCR; the TCRdb copy retains only in-frame clones and omits some. Of 250,000 or so clones in the sample, around 86% were seen once. The sample consisted of peripheral blood. The origin of the receptors is a man younger than 40 who had recovered from COVID-19. Both conserved end residues are part of each CDR3. Fields, in order: D gene, J gene, V gene, clone size, CDR3 protein, CDR3 DNA. A D gene is named only where the DNA matches it firmly. Expanded clones get a size class; other rows say once, few or many, or leave the size out.

TRBD2	TRBJ2-3	TRBV6-2/TRBV6-3	NA	CASSSLAGGPDTQYF	TGTGCCAGCAGTTCACTAGCGGGGGGGCCCGATACGCAGTATTTT
TRBD1	TRBJ1-1	TRBV6-5	once	CASSLDRDRGEAFF	TGTGCCAGCAGTCTAGACCGGGACAGGGGGGAAGCTTTCTTT
NA	TRBJ1-1	TRBV5-4	NA	CASSLGSWVNTEAFF	TGTGCCAGCAGCTTGGGTAGCTGGGTGAACACTGAAGCTTTCTTT
TRBD1	TRBJ2-2	TRBV7-6	NA	CASSFTGGTGELFF	TGTGCCAGCAGCTTTACAGGGGGCACCGGGGAGCTGTTTTTT
TRBD2	TRBJ2-4	TRBV27	NA	CASSDGGAAKNIQYF	TGTGCCAGCAGCGACGGGGGGGCGGCCAAAAACATTCAGTACTTC
TRBD1	TRBJ1-6	TRBV4-2	NA	CASSQARDRGHSPLHF	TGTGCCAGCAGCCAAGCCCGGGACAGGGGGCACTCACCCCTCCACTTT
NA	TRBJ1-4	TRBV6-5	NA	CASSGGLVEKLFF	TGTGCCAGCTCGGGCGGGTTGGTAGAAAAACTGTTTTTT
TRBD1	TRBJ1-2	TRBV7-9	NA	CASSPQGAGYGYTF	TGTGCCAGCAGCCCGCAGGGGGCAGGCTATGGCTACACCTTC
NA	TRBJ1-2	TRBV28	NA	CASSQQNYGYTF	TGTGCCAGCAGTCAACAGAACTATGGCTACACCTTC
NA	TRBJ1-2	TRBV4-1	NA	CASSQDNGYGYTF	TGCGCCAGCAGCCAAGATAACGGCTATGGCTACACCTTC
TRBD1	TRBJ1-2	TRBV28	once	CASSLPRQGTLHYGYTF	TGTGCCAGCAGTTTACCCCGACAGGGGACCCTCCACTATGGCTACACCTTC
TRBD2	TRBJ2-5	TRBV6-2/TRBV6-3	NA	CASSYHRLAAETQYF	TGTGCCAGCAGTTACCACCGACTAGCGGCGGAGACCCAGTACTTC
NA	TRBJ2-3	TRBV18	NA	CASSPPDRRADTQYF	TGTGCCAGCTCACCTCCGGACAGGAGGGCAGATACGCAGTATTTT
NA	TRBJ2-1	TRBV27	NA	CASSSTGSTMKQFF	TGTGCCAGCAGTTCGACTGGGAGTACAATGAAGCAGTTCTTC
TRBD2	TRBJ2-7	TRBV2	NA	CASRRTSGSYEQYF	TGTGCCAGCAGGAGAACTAGCGGTTCCTACGAGCAGTACTTC
TRBD1	TRBJ1-2	TRBV11-2	many	CASSRGQGGIYGYTF	TGTGCCAGCAGCCGGGGACAGGGGGGGATCTATGGCTACACCTTC
NA	TRBJ2-5	TRBV27	once	CASSLQSPSPLGETQYF	TGTGCCAGCAGCCTCCAATCTCCTAGCCCCTTAGGGGAGACCCAGTACTTC
NA	TRBJ2-1	TRBV21-1	NA	CASTPDRAPYNEQFF	TGTGCCAGCACCCCCGACAGGGCCCCCTACAATGAGCAGTTCTTC
TRBD2	TRBJ2-3	TRBV3-1/TRBV3-2	NA	CASSLSGVGRDTQYF	TGTGCCAGCAGCCTTAGCGGGGTGGGGCGAGATACGCAGTATTTT
TRBD2	TRBJ2-1	TRBV5-6	NA	CASSLGGAGEQFF	TGTGCCAGCAGCTTGGGAGGAGCGGGGGAGCAGTTCTTC
TRBD1	TRBJ1-5	TRBV5-1	NA	CASSTGDDQPQHF	TGCGCCAGCAGTACAGGGGATGATCAGCCCCAGCATTTT
TRBD1	TRBJ2-1	TRBV10-2	NA	CASKDAGGHNEQFF	TGCGCCAGCAAAGACGCAGGGGGCCACAATGAGCAGTTCTTC
TRBD1	TRBJ2-1	TRBV9	once	CASSVGSGQGGEQFF	TGTGCCAGCAGCGTAGGTTCAGGACAGGGGGGTGAGCAGTTCTTC
NA	TRBJ2-1	TRBV4-1	NA	CASSLATNSYNEQFF	TGCGCCAGCAGCCTCGCTACCAACTCCTACAATGAGCAGTTCTTC
TRBD1	TRBJ2-1	TRBV12-5	few	CASGLGGTGRYNEQFF	TGTGCTAGTGGTTTGGGTGGGACAGGGAGATACAATGAGCAGTTCTTC
NA	TRBJ1-1	TRBV5-4	NA	CASSLDRRNTEAFF	TGTGCCAGCAGCTTGGACAGGCGGAACACTGAAGCTTTCTTT
NA	TRBJ1-6	TRBV19	NA	CASSLTGMNSPLHF	TGTGCCAGTAGTCTAACAGGGATGAATTCACCCCTCCACTTT
NA	TRBJ1-2	TRBV3-1/TRBV3-2	once	CASSHRVRGYTF	TGTGCCAGCAGCCACCGGGTCCGGGGCTACACCTTC
NA	TRBJ1-5	TRBV10-3	once	CAPQLGYRVYSNQPQHF	TGTGCCCCCCAATTAGGATACAGAGTGTATAGCAATCAGCCCCAGCATTTT
NA	TRBJ2-5	TRBV9	NA	CASSVDSNRQETQYF	TGTGCCAGCAGCGTAGATAGCAATCGCCAAGAGACCCAGTACTTC
TRBD1	TRBJ1-5	TRBV28	NA	CASRSPGQGPNQPQHF	TGTGCCAGCAGAAGCCCGGGACAGGGTCCCAATCAGCCCCAGCATTTT
NA	TRBJ1-2	TRBV2	once	CASRAGSAEGYTF	TGTGCCAGCAGAGCGGGATCAGCTGAAGGCTACACCTTC